What follows are 28 T cell receptor beta chains derived from one specimen sequenced in a study of blood T cell repertoires in COVID-19. TCRdb's copy holds only in-frame clones and misses some; the assay was immunoSEQ multiplex PCR. This repertoire shows about 97,000 clones, about 90% found once; its top ten account for 20%. The sample consisted of peripheral blood. The receptors originated from a human donor in a cohort sampled during active COVID-19.

The rearrangement joins TRBV3-1 (or the pseudogene TRBV3-2) to TRBJ1-2, with D possibly being TRBD1 (5 bases). Germline-derived CDR1 and CDR2 are LGHDT and YNNKEL (reference sequence). The CDR3 is 14 amino acids. Between the trimmed V and J ends, which lost 3 bases and 1 base, there was a span of 9 bases. Here the CDR3 DNA reads TGTGCCAGCAGCCAGGGGCCCAATAACTATGGCTACACCTTC. Amino acid sequence: CASSQGPNNYGYTF.

This clone was seen once. The V call is TRBV9, the J call TRBJ2-1, with D tentatively TRBD2 (7 bases). Looked up from germline, CDR1 is SGDLS and CDR2 is YYNGEE. V was pared by 6 bases and J by 7 bases, with 14 bases between. The CDR3 spans 13 residues. CDR3 amino acids: CASTQGGRNEQFF. CDR3 nucleotide sequence: TGTGCCAGCACACAGGGAGGGAGGAATGAGCAGTTCTTC.

The chain employs TRBV19 and TRBJ2-7; TRBD1 matches 9 bases. CDR1 is LNHDA, CDR2 SQIVND, per germline (reference sequence). Trimming cost V 0 bases and J 6 bases; bases outside gene matches: 18. The length of the CDR3 is 19 residues. CDR3 nucleotide sequence: TGTGCCAGTAGTATAGATCTGGGACAGGGCCGACCCACCCGTTCCGAGCAGTACTTC. This gives the protein CASSIDLGQGRPTRSEQYF.

The V call is TRBV27, the J call TRBJ2-4, with TRBD2 matching over 9 bases. The germline V gene has CDR1 MNHEY and CDR2 SMNVEV (reference sequence). CDR3 length: 17 residues. J lost 6 bases, V lost 6 bases, and 15 bases had no gene match. CDR3 nucleotide sequence: TGTGCCAGCAGGGGGACTAGCAATGAAGGGTCCAGAAACATTCAGTACTTC. Amino acid sequence: CASRGTSNEGSRNIQYF.

J is TRBJ1-2 and V is TRBV18, with D unclear. V dropped 3 bases and J dropped 2 bases, with 16 bases sitting between them. This CDR3 contains 16 residues. CDR1 and CDR2 from the germline V gene are KGHSH and LQKENI. In nucleotides, the CDR3 is TGTGCCAGCTCACCCGAGGTAGAGGTTGCGAACTATGGCTACACCTTC. Translation: CASSPEVEVANYGYTF.

The chain employs TRBV18 and TRBJ2-5; tentatively, D is TRBD1 (6 bases). CDR1 and CDR2 from the germline V gene are KGHSH and LQKENI. Trimming shortened V by 6 bases and J by 5 bases, and 13 bases separated the two germline ends. CDR3 length: 13 residues. The CDR3 is CASSRTATETQYF. The CDR3 bases are TGTGCCAGCTCGCGGACAGCGACGGAGACCCAGTACTTC.

V usage is TRBV6-1 and J usage is TRBJ2-1; perhaps TRBD2 as D (7 bases). Looked up from germline, CDR1 is MNHNS and CDR2 is SASEGT. V gave up 3 bases and J gave up 7 bases, with 19 bases separating them. The CDR3 extends over 16 amino acids. This chain's CDR3 is CASSDRGRVYENEQFF. The CDR3 DNA sequence: TGTGCCAGCAGTGATAGGGGGAGGGTGTATGAGAATGAGCAGTTCTTC.

The rearrangement links TRBV7-9 to TRBJ2-7, with 7 bases matching TRBD2. Germline assignment: CDR1 SEHNR and CDR2 FQNEAQ (reference sequence). J gave up 0 bases and V 7 bases, and 6 bases lay outside the gene matches. The CDR3 has 14 amino acids. As DNA, the CDR3 is TGTGCCAGCATCGAGCGGGATAGCTCCTACGAGCAGTACTTC. This encodes CASIERDSSYEQYF.

This chain joins TRBV7-2 and TRBJ2-3, with TRBD1 as a possible D gene (5 bases). CDR3 size: 15 residues. Trimming took 5 bases from V and 2 from J, leaving 14 bases between them. CDR1 is SGHTA and CDR2 is FQGNSA in the germline V gene. The CDR3 is CASSATLGATDTQYF. DNA of the CDR3: TGTGCCAGCAGCGCTACACTTGGGGCCACAGATACGCAGTATTTT.

The chain joins TRBV11-2 to TRBJ1-1, with TRBD1 as a possible D gene (6 bases). CDR3 length: 14 amino acids. The ends were cut back, 2 bases at V and 4 bases at J, with 11 bases in the middle. The germline V gene encodes CDR1 SGHAT and CDR2 FQNNGV. The CDR3 protein is CASSLPQGFTEAFF. The CDR3 DNA reads as TGTGCCAGCAGCTTACCCCAGGGGTTCACTGAAGCTTTCTTT.

V and J are TRBV2 and TRBJ2-5, with a tentative D call TRBD2 (7 bases). Trimming took off 0 bases at V and 5 bases at J, with 10 bases between the two ends. Germline assignment: CDR1 SNHLY and CDR2 FYNNEI. The CDR3 is made up of 14 amino acids. This chain's CDR3 is CASSEARGGETQYF. CDR3 nucleotide sequence: TGTGCCAGCAGTGAAGCTAGGGGGGGGGAGACCCAGTACTTC.

This clone was found a few times. The chain uses TRBV4-1 and TRBJ2-3; TRBD2 matches 7 bases. The germline CDR1 and CDR2 sequences are MGHRA and YSYEKL. The CDR3 spans 15 residues. After removal of 3 bases from V and 1 base from J, the junction contained 4 bases not matched to a gene. For the CDR3, the DNA is TGCGCCAGCAGCCAGGGGGGGTACGGCACAGATACGCAGTATTTT. It codes for CASSQGGYGTDTQYF.

This clone showed up just once. The chain is built from TRBV27 and TRBJ2-7; a possible D gene is TRBD2 (6 bases). Trimming removed 0 bases at V and 3 bases at J, with 6 bases between. The germline gives CDR1 MNHEY, CDR2 SMNVEV (reference sequence). This CDR3 is 13 amino acids long. The CDR3 region is CASSLSGGYEQYF. The CDR3 region has the DNA TGTGCCAGCAGTTTATCGGGGGGCTACGAGCAGTACTTC.

The V gene is TRBV15, the J gene TRBJ2-3; 7 bases are shared with TRBD2. CDR1 is LNHNV, CDR2 YYDKDF, per germline (reference sequence). This CDR3 region has 14 residues. Unmatched junction bases numbered 4, after V lost 4 bases and J lost 3 bases. The CDR3 nucleotides are TGTGCCACCAGCAAAAGGGAGGGGACAGATACGCAGTATTTT. This gives the protein CATSKREGTDTQYF.

This chain uses TRBV19 with TRBJ2-7, with a possible D match to TRBD2 (5 bases). The CDR3 is 16 residues long. Germline CDR1 LNHDA, CDR2 SQIVND (reference sequence). Between the trimmed V and J ends, which lost 4 bases and 0 bases, there was a span of 16 bases. This chain's CDR3 is CASSTVASRSSYEQYF. CDR3 DNA sequence: TGTGCCAGTAGTACTGTAGCGTCAAGGAGCTCCTACGAGCAGTACTTC.

This rearrangement joins TRBV20-1 to TRBJ1-2; 7 nucleotides line up with TRBD1. The CDR3 consists of 13 residues. CDR1 and CDR2 from the germline V gene are DFQATT and SNEGSKA (reference sequence). Trimming took 3 bases from V and 3 from J; bases not matched to a gene: 4. CDR3 amino acids: CSASPTGDYGYTF. The CDR3 coding sequence is TGCAGTGCTAGTCCTACAGGGGACTATGGCTACACCTTC.

V usage is TRBV19 and J usage is TRBJ2-5; possibly TRBD2 for D (6 bases). The germline V and J ends were trimmed by 7 bases and 2 bases, with 17 bases remaining between them. Germline CDR1 reads LNHDA; CDR2 reads SQIVND (reference sequence). This CDR3 has 15 residues. The CDR3 DNA sequence: TGTGCCAGTACCTTAAAGGAGGGGTTTCAAGAGACCCAGTACTTC. It codes for CASTLKEGFQETQYF. The variable domain in full, completed from reference TRBV19 and TRBJ2-5, reads DGGITQSPKYLFRKEGQNVTLSCEQNLNHDAMYWYRQDPGQGLRLIYYSQIVNDFQKGDIAEGYSVSREKKESFPLTVTSAQKNPTAFYLCASTLKEGFQETQYFGPGTRLLVL.

The rearrangement joins TRBV12-3 or TRBV12-4 to TRBJ2-5, with D unclear. The ends were cut back, 5 bases at V and 5 bases at J, with 9 bases in the middle. The CDR3 totals 12 residues. The CDR3 bases are TGTGCCAGCAGTCTAGGTATTGAGACCCAGTACTTC. Translation gives CASSLGIETQYF.

This chain links TRBV12-3 or TRBV12-4 with TRBJ1-1, with no clear D. V was cut by 6 bases and J by 6 bases, with 8 bases left in between. The length of the CDR3 is 11 residues. The CDR3, as DNA: TGTGCCAGCAGGGGAGTTGCTGAAGCTTTCTTT. The encoded protein is CASRGVAEAFF.

The chain is built from TRBV18 and TRBJ1-3; TRBD1 aligns across 7 bases. The V gene's germline CDR1 is KGHSH and CDR2 LQKENI. V lost 1 base, J lost 2 bases, and 11 bases stayed unmatched. CDR3 length: 18 residues. CDR3 nucleotides: TGTGCCAGCTCACCACTACTAAATAACGACAGGGCTGGAAACACCATATATTTT. Its protein product is CASSPLLNNDRAGNTIYF.

This clone occurred a few times. The genes are TRBV2 and TRBJ1-4; D gene unclear. This CDR3 contains 15 residues. V gave up 6 bases and J gave up 3 bases, with 14 bases separating them. Per the germline V gene, CDR1 is SNHLY and CDR2 is FYNNEI. DNA of the CDR3: TGTGCCAGCAGGGTCCGGTTGCGGGCTAATGAAAAACTGTTTTTT. Amino acids: CASRVRLRANEKLFF. Together with reference TRBV2 and TRBJ1-4, the CDR3 gives the full variable domain: EPEVTQTPSHQVTQMGQEVILRCVPISNHLYFYWYRQILGQKVEFLVSFYNNEISEKSEIFDDQFSVERPDGSNFTLKIRSTKLEDSAMYFCASRVRLRANEKLFFGSGTQLSVL.

CDR3 amino acids: CASSSAGGETQYF. The CDR3 region has the DNA TGTGCCAGCAGCTCGGCTGGAGGGGAGACCCAGTACTTC. The chain links TRBV5-6 to TRBJ2-5; D is perhaps TRBD2 (6 bases). CDR3 length equals 13 residues. The V gene's germline CDR1 is SGHDT and CDR2 YYEEEE. Trimming left V 3 bases short and J 5 bases short, with 11 bases between.

This clone appeared once. V gene TRBV28 combines with J gene TRBJ2-1; TRBD2 agrees at 10 bases. Per germline, CDR1 MDHEN and CDR2 SYDVKM. V shed 6 bases and J 5 bases; nucleotides not matched to a gene: 7. The CDR3 sequence is 15 residues long. This CDR3 is CASRASGSLHNEQFF. The CDR3 bases are TGTGCCAGCAGGGCTAGCGGGAGCTTACACAATGAGCAGTTCTTC.

The chain is built from TRBV6-5 and TRBJ2-7, with TRBD2 matching over 13 bases. The germline V gene encodes CDR1 MNHEY and CDR2 SVGAGI. The CDR3 contains 15 residues. V lost 7 bases and J lost 5; bases outside the gene matches: 8. The CDR3 coding sequence is TGTGCCAGCACGACCGGGACTAGCGGGATCAACGAGCAGTACTTC. This sequence encodes CASTTGTSGINEQYF.

This clone occurred once. The V gene is TRBV10-1, the J gene TRBJ2-3, with a weak D call TRBD2 (5 bases). Germline assignment: CDR1 WNHNN and CDR2 SYGVQD (reference sequence). The germline V and J ends were trimmed by 4 bases and 6 bases, with 14 bases remaining between them. This CDR3 is 14 amino acids long. The CDR3 region has the DNA TGCGCCAGCAGTGCCTGGAGGAGACCGGATACGCAGTATTTT. Translated: CASSAWRRPDTQYF.

This clone was picked up one time. The chain links TRBV6-5 to TRBJ2-5; 8 bases fit TRBD1. This CDR3 has 15 residues. The germline V gene encodes CDR1 MNHEY and CDR2 SVGAGI. The ends lost 6 bases at V and 1 base at J; junction bases unmatched: 7. The CDR3 reads CASRAQGALQETQYF. The CDR3 coding sequence is TGTGCCAGCAGGGCGCAGGGGGCTCTCCAAGAGACCCAGTACTTC.

With respect to this clone: Other DNA sequences in this sample translate to the same CDR3. The rearrangement links TRBV5-1 to TRBJ1-4, with 7 bases that match TRBD1. This CDR3 contains 14 residues. The V gene's germline CDR1 is SGHRS and CDR2 YFSETQ. Trimming removed 3 bases from V and 3 bases from J; junction bases left unmatched: 2. The CDR3 reads CASSSQGANEKLFF. CDR3 sequence (DNA): TGCGCCAGCAGCTCCCAGGGGGCTAATGAAAAACTGTTTTTT.

The genes are TRBV9 and TRBJ1-2; tentative D call: TRBD1 (6 bases). Germline V gives CDR1 SGDLS, CDR2 YYNGEE. Trimming left V 0 bases short and J 1 base short, with 10 bases between. This CDR3 contains 15 residues. Written as DNA, the CDR3 is TGTGCCAGCAGCGTAGAGGCCAGGGGTAACTATGGCTACACCTTC. Translated: CASSVEARGNYGYTF.